This TCR beta chain came from a study of naive CD8 T cells in extremely preterm neonates. Healthy children aged roughly 15-56 months having elective surgery, and healthy nonsmoking adults, gave blood. Sorting kept Annexin V-negative CD3+CD8+CD45RA+CCR7+ naive T cells. Libraries were prepared by immunoSEQ multiplex PCR; TCRdb keeps only in-frame clonotypes and omits some of them. This table has over 5,000 clones, 97% appearing once. The CDR3 spans 14 residues. V lost 5 bases and J 7 bases, leaving 15 bases between the germline ends. Germline V gene sequence: CDR1 ENHRY, CDR2 SYGVKD. The sequence derives from a human donor in good health. V usage is TRBV10-3 and J usage is TRBJ2-1; D gene unclear. The sample consisted of naive CD8+ T cells from blood. The CDR3 nucleotides are TGTGCCATCAGTTTAGATCCAAGCCGGAATGAGCAGTTCTTC. Residues: CAISLDPSRNEQFF.